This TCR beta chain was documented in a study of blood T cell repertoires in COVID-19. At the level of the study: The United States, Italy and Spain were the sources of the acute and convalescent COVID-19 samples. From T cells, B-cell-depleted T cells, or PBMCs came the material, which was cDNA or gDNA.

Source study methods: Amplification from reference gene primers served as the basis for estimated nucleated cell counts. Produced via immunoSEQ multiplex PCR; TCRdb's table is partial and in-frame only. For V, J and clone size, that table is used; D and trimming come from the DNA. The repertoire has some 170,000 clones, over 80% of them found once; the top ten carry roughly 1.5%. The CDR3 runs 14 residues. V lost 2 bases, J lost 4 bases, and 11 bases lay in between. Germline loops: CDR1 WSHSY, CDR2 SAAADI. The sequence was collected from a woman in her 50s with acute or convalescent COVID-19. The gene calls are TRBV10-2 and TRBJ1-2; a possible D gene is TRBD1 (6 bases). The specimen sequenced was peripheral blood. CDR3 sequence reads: CASSEPGAAYGYTF. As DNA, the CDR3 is TGCGCCAGCAGTGAGCCAGGGGCGGCCTATGGCTACACCTTC.